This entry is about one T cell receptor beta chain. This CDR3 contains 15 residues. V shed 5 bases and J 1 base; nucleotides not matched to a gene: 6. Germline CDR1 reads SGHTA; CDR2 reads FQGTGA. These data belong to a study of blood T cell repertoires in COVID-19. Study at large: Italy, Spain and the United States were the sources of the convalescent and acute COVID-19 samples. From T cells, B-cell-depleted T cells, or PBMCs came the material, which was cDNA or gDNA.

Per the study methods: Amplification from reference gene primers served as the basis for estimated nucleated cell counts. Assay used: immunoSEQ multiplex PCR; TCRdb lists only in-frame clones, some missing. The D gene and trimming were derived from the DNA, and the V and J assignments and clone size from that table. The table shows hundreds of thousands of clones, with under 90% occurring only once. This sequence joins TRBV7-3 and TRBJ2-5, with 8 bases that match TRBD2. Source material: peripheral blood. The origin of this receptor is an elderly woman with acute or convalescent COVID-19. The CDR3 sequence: CASSQAGTSQETQYF. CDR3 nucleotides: TGTGCCAGCAGCCAAGCAGGGACTAGCCAAGAGACCCAGTACTTC.